This T cell receptor (beta chain) was captured in a study of T cell clonality in common variable immunodeficiency. The CDR3 contains 16 residues. Germline V lookup: CDR1 LGHNA, CDR2 YNFKEQ. Points from the study as a whole: Reportedly, TCR beta sequences from common variable immunodeficiency showed fewer deletions and N-nucleotide insertions.

The method was immunoSEQ multiplex PCR; TCRdb's version includes in-frame clones alone and lacks a portion of them. The sample holds about 14,000 clones, and no clone turns up only once. No CVID subject was ill or on immunomodulatory drugs when sampled. This clone was detected many times. Its antigen is as yet unknown. Sequence at one end of the junction differs from germline and may be a read error. Read sequence stops 3 residues before the CDR3 end, and the germline J gene provides the missing end. V and J are TRBV4-2 and TRBJ2-7, with D possibly matching TRBD2 (6 bases). The source material was peripheral blood mononuclear cells. This clonotype originated in a human donor with common variable immunodeficiency. This chain's CDR3 is CASSPLYPSDPYEQYF. The sequenced CDR3 bases are TGCGCCAGCAGCCCCCTGTATCCTAGCGACCCCTACGAG.